The clone carrying this TCR beta chain was seen a few times. Gene names and germline refer to mouse. Sequencing ends 4 residues short of the CDR3 end; the germline J gene provides the rest. The data were obtained in a study of CD8+ T cells in alopecia areata. Overall study: Approximately 6-11-week-old female C3H/HeJ mice were grafted with skin from spontaneously alopecic roughly 6-12-month-old C3H/HeJ graft donors.

Extracted RNA was reverse transcribed, and the resulting cDNA served as sequencing template. Generated by immunoSEQ multiplex PCR, the TCRdb table keeps only in-frame clones and is missing some. The table lists around 100,000 clones, no singletons, with around 19% in the top ten. The V and J ends lost 4 bases and 1 base respectively, with 10 bases between them. This CDR3 comprises 15 residues. Germline CDR1 and CDR2: NSQYPW and LRSPGD (reference sequence). The chain carries TRBV1 and TRBJ1-4; D may be TRBD1 (5 bases). Specimen: lesional skin. This receptor was obtained from a C3H/HeJ mouse with alopecia areata. The mouse line has the MHC haplotype H2-k. The CDR3 loop is CTCSEDNASNERLFF. The CDR3 DNA, read in part, is TGCACCTGCAGTGAGGACAACGCTTCCAACGAA.